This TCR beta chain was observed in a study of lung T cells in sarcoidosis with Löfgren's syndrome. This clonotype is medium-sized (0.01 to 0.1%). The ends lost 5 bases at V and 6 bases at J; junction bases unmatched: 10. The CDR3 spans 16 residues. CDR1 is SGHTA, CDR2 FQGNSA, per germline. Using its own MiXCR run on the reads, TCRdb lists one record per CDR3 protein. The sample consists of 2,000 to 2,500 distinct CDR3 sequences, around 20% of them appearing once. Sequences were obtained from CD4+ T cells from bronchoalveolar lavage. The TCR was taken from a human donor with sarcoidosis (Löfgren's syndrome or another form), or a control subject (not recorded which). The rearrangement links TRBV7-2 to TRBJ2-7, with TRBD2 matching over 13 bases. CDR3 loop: CASSPGLAGLYAEQYF. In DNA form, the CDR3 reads TGTGCCAGCAGCCCGGGACTAGCGGGGTTGTACGCCGAGCAGTACTTC.